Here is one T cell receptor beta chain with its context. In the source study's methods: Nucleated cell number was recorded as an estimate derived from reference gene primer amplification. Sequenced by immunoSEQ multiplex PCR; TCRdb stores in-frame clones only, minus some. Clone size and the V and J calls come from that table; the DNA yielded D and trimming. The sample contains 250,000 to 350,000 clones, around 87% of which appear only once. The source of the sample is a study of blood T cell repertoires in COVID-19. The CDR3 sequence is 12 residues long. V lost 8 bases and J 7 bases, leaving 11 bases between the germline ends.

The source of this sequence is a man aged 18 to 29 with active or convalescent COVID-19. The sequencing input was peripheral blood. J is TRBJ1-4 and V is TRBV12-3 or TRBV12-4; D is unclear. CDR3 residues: CASGPVPEKLFF. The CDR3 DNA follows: TGTGCCAGCGGCCCAGTTCCTGAAAAACTGTTTTTT.